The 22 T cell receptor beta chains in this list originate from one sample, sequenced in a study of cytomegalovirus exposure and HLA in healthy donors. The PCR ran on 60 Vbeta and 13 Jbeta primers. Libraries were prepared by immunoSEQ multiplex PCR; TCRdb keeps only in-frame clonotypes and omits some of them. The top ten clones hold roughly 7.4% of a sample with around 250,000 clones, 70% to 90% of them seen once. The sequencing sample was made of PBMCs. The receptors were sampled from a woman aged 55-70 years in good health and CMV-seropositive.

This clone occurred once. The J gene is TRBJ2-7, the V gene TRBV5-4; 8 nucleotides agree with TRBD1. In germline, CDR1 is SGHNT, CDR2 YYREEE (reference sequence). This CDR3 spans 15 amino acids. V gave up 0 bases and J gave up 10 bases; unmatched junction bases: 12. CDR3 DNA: TGTGCCAGCAGCTTGGGGGTTGGACAGGGAAGGTATCAGTACTTC. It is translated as CASSLGVGQGRYQYF.

CDR3 bases: TGTGCCAGCATTGCGGCGGCGGGTCCCCTCCACTTT. It translates to CASIAAAGPLHF. V and J are TRBV25-1 and TRBJ1-6; D not certain. V was trimmed by 7 bases and J by 13 bases, leaving 14 bases between them. Germline lookup yields CDR1 MGHDK and CDR2 SYGVNS. The length of the CDR3 is 12 residues.

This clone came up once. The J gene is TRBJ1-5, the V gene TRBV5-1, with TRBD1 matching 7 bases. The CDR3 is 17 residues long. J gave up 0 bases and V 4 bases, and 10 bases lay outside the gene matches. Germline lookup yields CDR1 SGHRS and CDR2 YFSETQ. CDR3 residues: CASSPLGGRGSNQPQHF. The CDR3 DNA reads TGCGCCAGCAGCCCGTTAGGGGGCCGGGGTAGCAATCAGCCCCAGCATTTT.

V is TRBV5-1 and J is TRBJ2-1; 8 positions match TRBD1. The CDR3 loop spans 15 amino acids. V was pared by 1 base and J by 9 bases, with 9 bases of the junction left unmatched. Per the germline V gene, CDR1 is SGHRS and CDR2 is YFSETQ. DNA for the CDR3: TGCGCCAGCAGCTTGAGGGACAGGCCCAATGGTGAGCAGTTCTTC. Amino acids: CASSLRDRPNGEQFF.

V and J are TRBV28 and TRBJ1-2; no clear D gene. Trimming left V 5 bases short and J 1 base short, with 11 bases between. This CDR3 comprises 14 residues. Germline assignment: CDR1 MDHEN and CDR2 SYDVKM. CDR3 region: CASSTPGINYGYTF. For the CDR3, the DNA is TGTGCCAGCAGTACTCCGGGGATTAACTATGGCTACACCTTC.

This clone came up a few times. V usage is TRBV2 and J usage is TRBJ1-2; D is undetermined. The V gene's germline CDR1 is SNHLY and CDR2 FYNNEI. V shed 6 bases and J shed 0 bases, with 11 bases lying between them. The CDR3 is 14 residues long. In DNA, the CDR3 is TGTGCCAGCAGCCGCCGGGGAGCTAACTATGGCTACACCTTC. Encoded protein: CASSRRGANYGYTF.

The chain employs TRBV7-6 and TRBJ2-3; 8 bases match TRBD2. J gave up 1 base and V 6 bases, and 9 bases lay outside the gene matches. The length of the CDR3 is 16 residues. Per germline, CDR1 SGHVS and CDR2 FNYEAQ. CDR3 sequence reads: CASSFATSGRTDTQYF. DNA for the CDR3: TGTGCCAGCAGTTTCGCTACTAGCGGACGCACAGATACGCAGTATTTT.

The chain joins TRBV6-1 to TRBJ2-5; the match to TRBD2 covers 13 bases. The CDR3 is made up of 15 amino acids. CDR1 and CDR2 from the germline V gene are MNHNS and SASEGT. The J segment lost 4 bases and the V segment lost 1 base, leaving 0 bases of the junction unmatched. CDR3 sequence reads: CASSEGLAGGETQYF. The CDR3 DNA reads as TGTGCCAGCAGTGAAGGACTAGCGGGAGGAGAGACCCAGTACTTC.

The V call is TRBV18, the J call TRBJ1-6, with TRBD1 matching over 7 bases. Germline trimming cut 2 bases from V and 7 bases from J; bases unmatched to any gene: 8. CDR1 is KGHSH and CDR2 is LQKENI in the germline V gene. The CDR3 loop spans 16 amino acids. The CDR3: CASSPTLTGENSPLHF. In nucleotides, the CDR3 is TGTGCCAGCTCACCAACCCTCACAGGGGAGAATTCACCCCTCCACTTT.

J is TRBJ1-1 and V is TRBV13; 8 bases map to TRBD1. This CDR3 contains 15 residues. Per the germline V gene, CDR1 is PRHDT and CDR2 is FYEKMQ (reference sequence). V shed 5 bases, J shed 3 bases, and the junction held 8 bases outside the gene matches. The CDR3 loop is CASSARGLSYTEAFF. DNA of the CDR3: TGTGCCAGCAGCGCCAGGGGGCTTTCTTACACTGAAGCTTTCTTT.

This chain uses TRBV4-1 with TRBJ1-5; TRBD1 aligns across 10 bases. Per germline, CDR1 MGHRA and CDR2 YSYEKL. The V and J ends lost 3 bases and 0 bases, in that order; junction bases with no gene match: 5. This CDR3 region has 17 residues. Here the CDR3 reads CASSQGTGVDSNQPQHF. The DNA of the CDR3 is TGCGCCAGCAGCCAGGGGACAGGGGTAGATAGCAATCAGCCCCAGCATTTT.

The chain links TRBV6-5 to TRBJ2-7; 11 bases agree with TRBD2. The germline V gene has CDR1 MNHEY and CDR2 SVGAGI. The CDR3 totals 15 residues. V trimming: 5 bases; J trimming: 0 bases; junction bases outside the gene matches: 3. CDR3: CASSGGLAVSYEQYF. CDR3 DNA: TGTGCCAGCAGTGGGGGACTAGCGGTCTCCTACGAGCAGTACTTC.

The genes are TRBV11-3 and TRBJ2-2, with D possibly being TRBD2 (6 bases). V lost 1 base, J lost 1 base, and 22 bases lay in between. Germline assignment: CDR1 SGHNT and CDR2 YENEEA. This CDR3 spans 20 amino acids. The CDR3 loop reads CASSLGAWSWGGKNTGELFF. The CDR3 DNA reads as TGTGCCAGCAGCTTAGGGGCCTGGAGTTGGGGCGGGAAGAACACCGGGGAGCTGTTTTTT. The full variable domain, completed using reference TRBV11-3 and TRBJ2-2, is EAGVVQSPRYKIIEKKQPVAFWCNPISGHNTLYWYLQNLGQGPELLIRYENEEAVDDSQLPKDRFSAERLKGVDSTLKIQPAELGDSAVYLCASSLGAWSWGGKNTGELFFGEGSRLTVL.

The CDR3 loop is CAISGPTQLASSYNEQFF. Here the CDR3 DNA reads TGTGCCATCAGTGGCCCCACTCAACTAGCGAGCTCCTACAATGAGCAGTTCTTC. The gene calls are TRBV10-3 and TRBJ2-1; 7 bases fit TRBD2. Germline CDR1 and CDR2: ENHRY and SYGVKD. V shed 4 bases and J 0 bases; nucleotides not matched to a gene: 12. The CDR3 has 18 residues.

CDR3 sequence: CASSIKQGYSYEQYF. DNA for the CDR3: TGTGCCAGCAGCATCAAACAGGGGTACTCCTACGAGCAGTACTTC. The chain links TRBV11-2 to TRBJ2-7; 7 bases fit TRBD1. Germline V gene data show CDR1 as SGHAT and CDR2 as FQNNGV. There are 15 residues in the CDR3. J lost 0 bases, V lost 5 bases, and 7 bases had no gene match.

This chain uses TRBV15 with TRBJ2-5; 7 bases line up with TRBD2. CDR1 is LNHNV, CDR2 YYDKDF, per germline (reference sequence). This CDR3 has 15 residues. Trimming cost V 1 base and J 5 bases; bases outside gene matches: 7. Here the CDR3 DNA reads TGTGCCACCAGCAGAGTTGGCGGGAGTGATGAGACCCAGTACTTC. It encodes CATSRVGGSDETQYF.

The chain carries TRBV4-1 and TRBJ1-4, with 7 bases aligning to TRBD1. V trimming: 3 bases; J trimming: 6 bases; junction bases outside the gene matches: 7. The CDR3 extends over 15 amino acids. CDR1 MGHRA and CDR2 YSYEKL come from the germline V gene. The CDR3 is CASSQKGARDEKLFF. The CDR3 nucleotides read TGCGCCAGCAGCCAGAAGGGGGCGCGGGATGAAAAACTGTTTTTT.

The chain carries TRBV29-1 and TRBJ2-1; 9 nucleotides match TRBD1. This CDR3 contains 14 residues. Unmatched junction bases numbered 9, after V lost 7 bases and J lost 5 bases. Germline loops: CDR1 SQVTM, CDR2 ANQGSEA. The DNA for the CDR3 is TGCAGCGCAACAGGGGGCCTTTATGACAATGAGCAGTTCTTC. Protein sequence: CSATGGLYDNEQFF.

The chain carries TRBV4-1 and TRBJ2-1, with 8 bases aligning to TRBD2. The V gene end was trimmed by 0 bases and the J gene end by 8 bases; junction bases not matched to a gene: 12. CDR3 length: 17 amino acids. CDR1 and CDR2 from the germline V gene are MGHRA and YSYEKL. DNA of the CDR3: TGCGCCAGCAGCCAAGAACTGGACGGGAGGGCCATCCATGAGCAGTTCTTC. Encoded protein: CASSQELDGRAIHEQFF.

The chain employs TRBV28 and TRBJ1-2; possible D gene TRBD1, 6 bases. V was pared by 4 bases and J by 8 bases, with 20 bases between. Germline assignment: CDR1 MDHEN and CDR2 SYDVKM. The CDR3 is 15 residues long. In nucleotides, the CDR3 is TGTGCCAGCAGTTGGCCCCCCACAGGGTACGGCGGCTACACCTTC. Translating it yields CASSWPPTGYGGYTF.

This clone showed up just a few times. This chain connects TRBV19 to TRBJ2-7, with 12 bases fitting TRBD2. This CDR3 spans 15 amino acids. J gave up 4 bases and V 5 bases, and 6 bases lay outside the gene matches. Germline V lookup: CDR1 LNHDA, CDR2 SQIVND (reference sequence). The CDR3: CASSFTGTSGYEQYF. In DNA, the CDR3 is TGTGCCAGTAGTTTTACCGGGACTAGCGGGTACGAGCAGTACTTC. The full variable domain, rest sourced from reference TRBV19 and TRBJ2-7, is DGGITQSPKYLFRKEGQNVTLSCEQNLNHDAMYWYRQDPGQGLRLIYYSQIVNDFQKGDIAEGYSVSREKKESFPLTVTSAQKNPTAFYLCASSFTGTSGYEQYFGPGTRLTVT.

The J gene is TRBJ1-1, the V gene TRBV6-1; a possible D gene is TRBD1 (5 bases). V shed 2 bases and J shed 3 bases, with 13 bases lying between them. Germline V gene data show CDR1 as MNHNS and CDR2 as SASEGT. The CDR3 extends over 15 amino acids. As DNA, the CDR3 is TGTGCCAGCAGTGAATTGCAGGGTTGGTACACTGAAGCTTTCTTT. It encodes CASSELQGWYTEAFF.